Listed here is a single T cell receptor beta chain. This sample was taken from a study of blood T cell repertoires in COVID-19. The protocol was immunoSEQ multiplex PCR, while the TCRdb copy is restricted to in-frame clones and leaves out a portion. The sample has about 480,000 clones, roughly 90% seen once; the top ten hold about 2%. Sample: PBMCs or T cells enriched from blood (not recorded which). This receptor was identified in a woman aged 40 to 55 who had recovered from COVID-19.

The chain's CDR3 is CASSQEFGVRVYGYTF. The DNA for the CDR3 is TGCGCCAGCAGCCAAGAGTTCGGGGTTCGAGTCTATGGCTACACCTTC. The chain combines TRBV4-1 with TRBJ1-2; D gene uncertain. Germline V gene sequence: CDR1 MGHRA, CDR2 YSYEKL. Trimming cost V 0 bases and J 4 bases, with 15 bases left between them. The CDR3 is made up of 16 amino acids.